The sequence of this T cell receptor beta chain was determined in a study of T cell responses to AZD1222 COVID-19 vaccine. Germline values: CDR1 SGHVS, CDR2 FNYEAQ. The CDR3 contains 15 residues. The germline V and J ends were trimmed by 6 bases and 0 bases, with 14 bases remaining between them. Study findings and constraints: The reported proportion of spike-specific TCRs targeting unmutated variant regions was nearly half. Spike-specific TCR breadth and depth were elevated following two AZD1222 doses. Just six AZD1222 recipients were seropositive at baseline. Females outnumbered males among donors, who were mostly white British; clonal diversity was possibly underestimated.

Details on this clone: Its antigen is as yet unknown.

Produced via immunoSEQ multiplex PCR; TCRdb's table is partial and in-frame only. The top ten hold approximately 1.5% of the sample, which has 140,000 to 150,000 clones, about nine tenths seen once. The rearrangement joins TRBV7-6 to TRBJ1-1; perhaps TRBD1 as D (5 bases). Source: peripheral blood, taken on day 0 of AZD1222 vaccination. This receptor was taken from an adult in good health. The CDR3 nucleotides read TGTGCCAGCAGTCTAAGTAGGGGTCTGAACACTGAAGCTTTCTTT. Translation: CASSLSRGLNTEAFF. Based on the CDR3 plus reference TRBV7-6 and TRBJ1-1, the full variable domain is GAGVSQSPRYKVTKRGQDVALRCDPISGHVSLYWYRQALGQGPEFLTYFNYEAQQDKSGLPNDRFSAERPEGSISTLTIQRTEQRDSAMYRCASSLSRGLNTEAFFGQGTRLTVV.